This TCR beta chain was obtained from a study of shared clonotypes between healthy human individuals. Germline CDR1 and CDR2: GTSNPN and SVGIG (reference sequence). The CDR3 has 12 residues. V lost 4 bases to trimming and J lost 9 bases, with 13 bases between them. The protocol was immunoSEQ multiplex PCR, while the TCRdb copy is restricted to in-frame clones and leaves out a portion. The data contain fewer than 500,000 clones, about 75% of them singletons. The chain links TRBV30 to TRBJ2-1; D is perhaps TRBD2 (5 bases). The source is a middle-aged woman in good health. Some clones in this sample may be carry-over from other donors' samples. The material sequenced was PBMCs. CDR3 nucleotides: TGTGCCTGGAACCCTGAGGGAAGTGAGCAGTTCTTC. It translates to CAWNPEGSEQFF.